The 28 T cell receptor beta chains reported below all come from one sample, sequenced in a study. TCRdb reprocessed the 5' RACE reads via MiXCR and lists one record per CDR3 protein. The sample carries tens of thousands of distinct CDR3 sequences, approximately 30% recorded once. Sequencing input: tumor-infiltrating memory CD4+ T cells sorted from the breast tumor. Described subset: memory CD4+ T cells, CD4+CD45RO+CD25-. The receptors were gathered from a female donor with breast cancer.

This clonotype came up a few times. The CDR3 DNA sequence: TGTGCCAGCAGCTTGGTACAGGGCGCCAACTATGGCTACACCTTC. Translating it yields CASSLVQGANYGYTF. V and J are TRBV5-4 and TRBJ1-2, with D maybe TRBD1 (6 bases). From germline, CDR1 is SGHNT and CDR2 YYREEE (reference sequence). The V end was cut by 0 bases, the J end by 2 bases, with 11 bases between. This CDR3 has 15 amino acids.

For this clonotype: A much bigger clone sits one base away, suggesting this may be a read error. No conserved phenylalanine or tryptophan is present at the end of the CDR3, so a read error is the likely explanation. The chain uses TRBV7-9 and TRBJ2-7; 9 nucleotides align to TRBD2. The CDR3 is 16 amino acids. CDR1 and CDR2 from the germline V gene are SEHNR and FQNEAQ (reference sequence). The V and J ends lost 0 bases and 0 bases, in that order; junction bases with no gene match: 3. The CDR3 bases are TGTGCCAGCAGCTTAGCGCTAGCGGGGAACTCCTACGAGCAGTACTCC. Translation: CASSLALAGNSYEQYS.

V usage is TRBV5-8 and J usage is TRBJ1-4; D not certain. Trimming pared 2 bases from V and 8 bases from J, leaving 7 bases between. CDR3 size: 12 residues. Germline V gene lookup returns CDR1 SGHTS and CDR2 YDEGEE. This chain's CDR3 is CASSFGNEKLFF. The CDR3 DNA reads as TGTGCCAGCAGCTTTGGGAACGAAAAACTGTTTTTT.

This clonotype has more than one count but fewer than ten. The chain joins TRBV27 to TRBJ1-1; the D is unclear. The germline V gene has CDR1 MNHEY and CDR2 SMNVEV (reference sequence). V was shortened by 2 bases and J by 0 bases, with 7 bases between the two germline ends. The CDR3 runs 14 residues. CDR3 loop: CASSLTQLNTEAFF. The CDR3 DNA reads TGTGCCAGCAGTTTAACCCAGCTGAACACTGAAGCTTTCTTT.

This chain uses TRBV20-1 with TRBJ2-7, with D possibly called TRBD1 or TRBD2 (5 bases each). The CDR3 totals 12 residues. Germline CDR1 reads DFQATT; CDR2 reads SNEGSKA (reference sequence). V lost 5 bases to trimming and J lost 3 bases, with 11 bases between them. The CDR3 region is CSAVGPSYEQYF. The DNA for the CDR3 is TGCAGTGCTGTGGGACCGAGCTACGAGCAGTACTTC.

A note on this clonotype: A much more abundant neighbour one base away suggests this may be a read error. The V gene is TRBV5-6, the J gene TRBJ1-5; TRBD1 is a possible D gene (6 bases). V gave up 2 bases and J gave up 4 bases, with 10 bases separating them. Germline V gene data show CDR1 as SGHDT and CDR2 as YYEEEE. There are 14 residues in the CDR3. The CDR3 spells CASSFCRGNQPQHF. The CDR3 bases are TGTGCCAGCAGCTTTTGCAGGGGTAATCAGCCCCAGCATTTT.

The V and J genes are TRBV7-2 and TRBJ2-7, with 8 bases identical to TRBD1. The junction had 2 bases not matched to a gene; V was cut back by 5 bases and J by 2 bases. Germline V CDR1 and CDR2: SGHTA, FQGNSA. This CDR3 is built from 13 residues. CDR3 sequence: CASSRDRTYEQYF. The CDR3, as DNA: TGTGCCAGCAGCCGGGACAGGACCTACGAGCAGTACTTC.

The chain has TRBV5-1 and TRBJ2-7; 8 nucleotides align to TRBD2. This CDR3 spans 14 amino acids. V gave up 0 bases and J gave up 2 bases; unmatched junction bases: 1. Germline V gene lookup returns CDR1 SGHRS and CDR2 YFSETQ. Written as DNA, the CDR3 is TGCGCCAGCAGCTTGGGCGGGGGGCCCTACGAGCAGTACTTC. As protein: CASSLGGGPYEQYF.

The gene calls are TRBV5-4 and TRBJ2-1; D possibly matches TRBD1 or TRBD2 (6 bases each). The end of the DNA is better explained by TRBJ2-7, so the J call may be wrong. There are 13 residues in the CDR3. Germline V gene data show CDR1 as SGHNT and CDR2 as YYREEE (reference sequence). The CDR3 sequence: CASSGGPPDEQYF. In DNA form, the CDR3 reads TGTGCCAGCAGCGGGGGGCCCCCAGACGAGCAGTACTTC.

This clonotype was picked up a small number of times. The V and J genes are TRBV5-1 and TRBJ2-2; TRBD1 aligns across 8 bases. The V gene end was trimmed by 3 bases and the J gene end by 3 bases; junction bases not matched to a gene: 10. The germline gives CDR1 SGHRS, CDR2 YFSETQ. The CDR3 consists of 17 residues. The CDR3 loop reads CASSYPDREEDTGELFF. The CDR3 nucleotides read TGCGCCAGCAGCTACCCGGACAGGGAGGAGGACACCGGGGAGCTGTTTTTT.

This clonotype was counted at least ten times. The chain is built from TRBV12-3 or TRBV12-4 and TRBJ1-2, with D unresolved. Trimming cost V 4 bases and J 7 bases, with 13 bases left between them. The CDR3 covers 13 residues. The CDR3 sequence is CASSSSSTRGYTF. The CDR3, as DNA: TGTGCCAGCAGTTCCTCAAGTACTCGTGGCTACACCTTC.

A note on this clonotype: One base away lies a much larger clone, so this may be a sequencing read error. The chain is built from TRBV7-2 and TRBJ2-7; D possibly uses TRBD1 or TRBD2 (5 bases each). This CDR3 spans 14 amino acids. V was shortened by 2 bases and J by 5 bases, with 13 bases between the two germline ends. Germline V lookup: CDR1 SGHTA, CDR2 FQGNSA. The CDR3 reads CASSLPGAVNEQYF. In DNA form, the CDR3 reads TGTGCCAGCAGCTTACCCGGGGCGGTCAACGAGCAGTACTTC.

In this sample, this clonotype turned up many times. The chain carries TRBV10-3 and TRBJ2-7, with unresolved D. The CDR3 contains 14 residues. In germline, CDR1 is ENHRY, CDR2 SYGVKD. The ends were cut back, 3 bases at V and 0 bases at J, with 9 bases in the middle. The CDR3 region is CAISDAGLSYEQYF. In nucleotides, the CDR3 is TGTGCCATCAGTGATGCAGGTCTCTCCTACGAGCAGTACTTC.

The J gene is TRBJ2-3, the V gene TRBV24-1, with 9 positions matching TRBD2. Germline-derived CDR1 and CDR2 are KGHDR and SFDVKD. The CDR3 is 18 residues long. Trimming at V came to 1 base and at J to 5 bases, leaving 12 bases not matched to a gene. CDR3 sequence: CATSDFRLGAGGGDTQYF. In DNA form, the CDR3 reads TGTGCCACCAGTGATTTCAGACTCGGTGCGGGAGGGGGAGATACGCAGTATTTT.

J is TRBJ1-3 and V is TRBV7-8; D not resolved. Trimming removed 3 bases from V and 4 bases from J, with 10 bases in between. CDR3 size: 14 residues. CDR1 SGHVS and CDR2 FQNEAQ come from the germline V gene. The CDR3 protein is CASSFSPPGNTIYF. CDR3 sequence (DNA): TGTGCCAGCAGCTTTTCACCGCCCGGAAACACCATATATTTT. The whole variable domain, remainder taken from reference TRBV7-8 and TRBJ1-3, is GAGVSQSPRYKVAKRGQDVALRCDPISGHVSLFWYQQALGQGPEFLTYFQNEAQLDKSGLPSDRFFAERPEGSVSTLKIQRTQQEDSAVYLCASSFSPPGNTIYFGEGSWLTVV.

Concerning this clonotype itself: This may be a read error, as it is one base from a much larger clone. The CDR3 loop reads CATSEQGSNQPQHF. The CDR3 region has the DNA TGTGCCACCAGTGAGCAGGGGAGCAATCAGCCCCAGCATTTT. The chain carries TRBV10-3 and TRBJ1-5; D is perhaps TRBD1 (6 bases). The CDR3 is made up of 14 amino acids. CDR1 is ENHRY, CDR2 SYGVKD, per germline.

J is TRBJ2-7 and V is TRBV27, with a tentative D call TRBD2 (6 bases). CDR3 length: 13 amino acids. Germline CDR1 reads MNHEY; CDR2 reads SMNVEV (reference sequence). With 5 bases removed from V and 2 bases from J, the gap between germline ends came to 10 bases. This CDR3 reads CASSGGLPYEQYF. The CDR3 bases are TGTGCCAGCAGTGGAGGGTTACCCTACGAGCAGTACTTC.

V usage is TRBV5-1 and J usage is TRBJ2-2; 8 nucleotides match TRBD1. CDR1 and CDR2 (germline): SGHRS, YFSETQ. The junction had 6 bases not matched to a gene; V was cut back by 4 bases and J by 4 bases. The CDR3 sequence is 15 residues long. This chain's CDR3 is CASSTIQGGTGELFF. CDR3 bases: TGCGCCAGCAGCACCATACAGGGGGGCACCGGGGAGCTGTTTTTT.

The CDR3 DNA follows: TGTGCCAGCAGTACCCGTCCCGTTCCCTACGAGCAGTACTTC. Translating it yields CASSTRPVPYEQYF. V gene TRBV12-3 or TRBV12-4 combines with J gene TRBJ2-7; no definite D call. CDR3 length: 14 residues. Deletions cut 5 bases from V and 2 bases from J, with 13 bases between.

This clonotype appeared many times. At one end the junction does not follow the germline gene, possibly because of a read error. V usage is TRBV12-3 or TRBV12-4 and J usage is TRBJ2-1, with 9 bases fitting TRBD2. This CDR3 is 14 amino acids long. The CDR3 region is CASSLAGLDNEQFF. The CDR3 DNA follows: TGTGCCAGCAGTCTAGCGGGACTAGACAATGAGCAGTTCTTC.

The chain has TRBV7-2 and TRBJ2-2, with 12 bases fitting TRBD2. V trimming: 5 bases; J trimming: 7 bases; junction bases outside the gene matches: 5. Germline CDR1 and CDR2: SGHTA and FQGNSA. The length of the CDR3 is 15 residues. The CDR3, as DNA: TGTGCCAGCAGCAGGGCTAGCGGGAGGGTCGGGGAGCTGTTTTTT. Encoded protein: CASSRASGRVGELFF.

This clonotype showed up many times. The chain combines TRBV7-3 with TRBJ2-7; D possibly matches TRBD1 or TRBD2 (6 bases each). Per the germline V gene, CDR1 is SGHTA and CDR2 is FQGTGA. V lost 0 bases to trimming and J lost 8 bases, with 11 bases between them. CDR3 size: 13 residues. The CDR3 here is CASSLTGGQQQYF. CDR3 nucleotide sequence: TGTGCCAGCAGCTTAACTGGGGGGCAGCAGCAGTACTTC.

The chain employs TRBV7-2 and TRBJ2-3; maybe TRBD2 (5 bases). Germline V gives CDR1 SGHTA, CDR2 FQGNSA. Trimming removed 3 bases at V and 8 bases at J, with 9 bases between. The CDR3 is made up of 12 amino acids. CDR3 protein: CASSFLGGTQYF. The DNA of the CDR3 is TGTGCCAGCAGCTTCCTAGGAGGTACGCAGTATTTT.

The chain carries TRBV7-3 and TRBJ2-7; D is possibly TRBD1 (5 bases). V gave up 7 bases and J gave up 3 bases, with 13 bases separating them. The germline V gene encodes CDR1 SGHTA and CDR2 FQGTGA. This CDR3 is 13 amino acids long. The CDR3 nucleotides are TGTGCCAGCAACCGCGACCAGGGCTACGAGCAGTACTTC. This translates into CASNRDQGYEQYF.

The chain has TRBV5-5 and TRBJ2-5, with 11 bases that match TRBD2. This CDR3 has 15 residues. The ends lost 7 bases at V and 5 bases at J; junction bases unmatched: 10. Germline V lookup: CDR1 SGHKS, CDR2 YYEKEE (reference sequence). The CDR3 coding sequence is TGTGCCAGCTTCTTTAGCGGGAGGGCCAGGGAGACCCAGTACTTC. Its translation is CASFFSGRARETQYF.

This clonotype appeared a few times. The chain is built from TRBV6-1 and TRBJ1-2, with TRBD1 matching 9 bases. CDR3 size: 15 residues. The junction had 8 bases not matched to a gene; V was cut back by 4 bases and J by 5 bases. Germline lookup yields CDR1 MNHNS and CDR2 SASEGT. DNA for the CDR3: TGTGCCAGCAGTGGGACAGGGGCTAAAGGGTATGGCTACACCTTC. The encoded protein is CASSGTGAKGYGYTF.

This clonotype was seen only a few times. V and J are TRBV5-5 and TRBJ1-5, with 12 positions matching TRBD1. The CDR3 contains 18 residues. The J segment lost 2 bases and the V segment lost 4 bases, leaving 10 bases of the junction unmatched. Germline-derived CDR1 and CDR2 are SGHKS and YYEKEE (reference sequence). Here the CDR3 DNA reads TGTGCCAGCAGCCCTACGGGGACAGGGGGCTTAGGCAATCAGCCCCAGCATTTT. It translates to CASSPTGTGGLGNQPQHF. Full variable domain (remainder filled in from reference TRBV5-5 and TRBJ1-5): DAGVTQSPTHLIKTRGQQVTLRCSPISGHKSVSWYQQVLGQGPQFIFQYYEKEERGRGNFPDRFSARQFPNYSSELNVNALLLGDSALYLCASSPTGTGGLGNQPQHFGDGTRLSIL.

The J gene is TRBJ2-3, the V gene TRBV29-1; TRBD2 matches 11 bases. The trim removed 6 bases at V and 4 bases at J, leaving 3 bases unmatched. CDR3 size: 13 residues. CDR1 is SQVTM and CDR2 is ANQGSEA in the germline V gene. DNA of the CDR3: TGCAGCGTCGGACTAGCGGGCTCAGATACGCAGTATTTT. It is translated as CSVGLAGSDTQYF.